These T cell receptor beta chains were read from a single sample in a study of neoadjuvant anti-PD-1 for oral cavity cancer. TCRdb's copy holds only in-frame clones and misses some; the assay was immunoSEQ multiplex PCR. The sample includes 8,500 to 9,500 clones, about 80% of them seen just once. This sample comprised PBMCs, obtained after nivolumab (anti-PD-1) treatment. The receptors shown here come from a person aged 40 to 85 with oral cavity squamous cell carcinoma. The CDR3 runs from the conserved cysteine through the conserved F or W. D genes are given only for firm matches. The listing skips clone size in some rows; elsewhere it reads once, few, many or a size class.

J | V | size | D | DNA | CDR3
TRBJ1-6 | TRBV11-2 | - | - | TGTGCCAGCAGTGCGGAGGCGGGTAATTCACCCCTCCACTTT | CASSAEAGNSPLHF
TRBJ2-7 | TRBV9 | - | - | TGTGCCAGCAGCAGAGAGGGGGACTCCGCGCAGTACTTC | CASSREGDSAQYF
TRBJ2-7 | TRBV6-5 | - | TRBD1 | TGTGCCAGCAGTTCCACGACAGGGGGGAGAGGCGAGCAGTACTTC | CASSSTTGGRGEQYF
TRBJ2-3 | TRBV27 | - | TRBD2 | TGTGCCAGCAGTGGGGGACTAGGAGGGGATACGCAGTATTTT | CASSGGLGGDTQYF
TRBJ1-1 | TRBV6-1 | few | - | TGTGCCAGCAGTGAAGTTCGGGGTACTGAAGCTTTCTTT | CASSEVRGTEAFF
TRBJ2-7 | TRBV7-8 | - | - | TGTGCCAGCAGCGCCGGGACTCTTACCTACGAGCAGTACTTC | CASSAGTLTYEQYF
TRBJ1-4 | TRBV7-9 | - | TRBD1 | TGTGCCAGCAGCGACAGGGGCCCAACTAATGAAAAACTGTTTTTT | CASSDRGPTNEKLFF
TRBJ1-2 | TRBV29-1 | - | TRBD1 | TGCAGCGTTGCGGACAGGATTTATGGCTACACCTTC | CSVADRIYGYTF
TRBJ2-1 | TRBV27 | - | TRBD2 | TGTGCCAGCGGAGACTTAGCGGGAGGGTACAATGAGCAGTTCTTC | CASGDLAGGYNEQFF
TRBJ1-5 | TRBV27 | - | TRBD1 | TGTGCCAGCAGCTGGACAGGATCAAGCAATCAGCCCCAGCATTTT | CASSWTGSSNQPQHF
TRBJ2-7 | TRBV5-4 | - | TRBD1 | TGTGCCAGCAGCTCGACGGGGACAGGGGGTTACGAGCAGTACTTC | CASSSTGTGGYEQYF
TRBJ2-5 | TRBV5-1 | - | TRBD2 | TGCGCCAGCAGCGCGGGACTAGCGGGACAAGAGACCCAGTACTTC | CASSAGLAGQETQYF
TRBJ2-5 | TRBV15 | - | - | TGTGCCACCAGCAGAGATCCGGGGGAGACCCAGTACTTC | CATSRDPGETQYF
TRBJ2-2 | TRBV15 | - | - | TGTGCCACCAGCAGAGGCGGGGCTAGGGCCGGGGAGCTGTTTTTT | CATSRGGARAGELFF
TRBJ1-6 | TRBV19 | - | - | TGTGCCAGTAGTATAGGCTGGGGATCACCCCTCCACTTT | CASSIGWGSPLHF
TRBJ1-2 | TRBV6-5 | few | - | TGTGCCAGCAGTTACGGCCAGGGGAGTGGGTATGGCTACACCTTC | CASSYGQGSGYGYTF
TRBJ1-3 | TRBV5-1 | - | - | TGCGCCAGCAGCTTGGAGGCAGGGGCAGGAAACACCATATATTTT | CASSLEAGAGNTIYF
TRBJ1-5 | TRBV6-1 | once | - | TGTGCCAGCAGTGCTGGGGTTTTTAGCAATCAGCCCCAGCATTTT | CASSAGVFSNQPQHF
TRBJ2-7 | TRBV11-2 | once | - | TGTGCCAGCAGCTTAGGCGGTGGTAGTTCCTACGAGCAGTACTTC | CASSLGGGSSYEQYF
TRBJ1-5 | TRBV11-2 | few | - | TGTGCCAGCAGCTTAGCGGGGTTGGAGGGACAGCCCCAGCATTTT | CASSLAGLEGQPQHF
TRBJ1-5 | TRBV27 | - | TRBD1 | TGTGCCAGCAGTCCTGACAGGGTGGCACAGCCCCAGCATTTT | CASSPDRVAQPQHF
TRBJ2-3 | TRBV25-1 | few | - | TGTGCCAGCAGTGAATCTTACGGGAGCACAGATACGCAGTATTTT | CASSESYGSTDTQYF
TRBJ1-1 | TRBV7-3 | - | - | TGTGCCAGCAGCTCCGGGTCGGGGGGTGCTTTCTTT | CASSSGSGGAFF
TRBJ1-6 | TRBV19 | - | TRBD1 | TGTGCCAGTAGTATGACAGGGGTCCCTAATTCACCCCTCCACTTT | CASSMTGVPNSPLHF
TRBJ2-3 | TRBV7-8 | - | TRBD1 | TGTGCCAGCAGCCCCCCGCCGGGACAGGGGTTAGATACGCAGTATTTT | CASSPPPGQGLDTQYF
TRBJ2-7 | TRBV6-1 | - | TRBD2 | TGTGCCATTCACGGGACGGGGGGGAACGAGCAGTACTTC | CAIHGTGGNEQYF
TRBJ2-4 | TRBV7-6 | - | - | TGTGCCAGCAGCCCGGACCCTTCAAACATTCAGTACTTC | CASSPDPSNIQYF
TRBJ2-7 | TRBV14 | - | TRBD2 | TGTGCCAGCAGCCAAGTTAGGGCGGGAGGCCCGCAGTACTTC | CASSQVRAGGPQYF
TRBJ1-3 | TRBV7-8 | - | - | TGTGCCAGCAGCTTAGCGCGTCCAGGGACGGGAAACACCATATATTTT | CASSLARPGTGNTIYF